The entry below gives a single TCR beta chain sequence along with its context. What it recognizes is unknown. Sequenced material consisted of expressed TCRB transcripts (all of the isolated RNA was reverse transcribed). The repertoire was sequenced with immunoSEQ multiplex PCR; TCRdb's copy has only in-frame clones and lacks some. Of 390,000 or so clones detected, 14% appear once; the ten largest clones hold under 0.04%. CDR3 length: 14 amino acids. Germline CDR1 is ENHRY and CDR2 is SYGVKD. V shed 8 bases, J shed 2 bases, and the junction held 6 bases outside the gene matches. The record originates from a study of beta chain features in type 1 diabetes. Findings and caveats of the study: VDJ junctions sequenced from type 1 diabetes patients showed fewer insertions and more deletions. Moderate yet significant TCRB CDR3 shortening was seen in Type 1 diabetes patients in all four CD4+ subsets.

A sort by CD45RO/CCR7/CD25/CD127/CD95/CD27 yielded CD4+ naive, central memory, regulatory and stem cell-like memory cells. The chain links TRBV10-3 to TRBJ2-3, with TRBD1 matching over 8 bases. This sequence originates from a man aged 25-45 years in good health. Sequenced input: naive CD4+ T cells from blood. CDR3 loop: CAIGQGVITDTQYF. In nucleotides, the CDR3 is TGTGCCATCGGACAGGGAGTCATCACAGATACGCAGTATTTT.